Each of the 22 T cell receptor beta chains below was sequenced from the same sample in a study of metastatic and nonmetastatic thyroid tumors. Thyroid surgery was performed in patients who had received no treatment beforehand. TCRdb re-clonotyped the PCR reads through MiXCR. The sample has around 16,000 clones; approximately 12% are singletons. The specimen sequenced was tumor tissue. These receptors all come from a female donor with papillary thyroid cancer or a benign thyroid nodule (not recorded which). Some clones in this sample may be carry-over from other donors' samples.

There are many counts of this clone. The chain couples TRBV11-1 to TRBJ2-3; 7 bases agree with TRBD2. CDR3 length: 17 amino acids. After removal of 5 bases from V and 1 base from J, the junction contained 12 bases not matched to a gene. From germline, CDR1 is SGHAT and CDR2 FQDESV (reference sequence). CDR3 DNA sequence: TGTGCCAGCAGCCTAGACAGCGGACTAGGCGGCACAGATACGCAGTATTTT. Its protein product is CASSLDSGLGGTDTQYF.

This clone was seen many times. The chain joins TRBV29-1 to TRBJ1-1, with D perhaps matching TRBD1 (6 bases). V was pared by 1 base and J by 3 bases, with 9 bases between. The CDR3 is 13 residues long. Germline CDR1 and CDR2: SQVTM and ANQGSEA. The CDR3 sequence is CSVEGRGYTEAFF. CDR3 bases: TGCAGCGTTGAAGGCAGGGGATACACTGAAGCTTTCTTT.

This clone was detected ten times or more. The gene calls are TRBV20-1 and TRBJ2-5; 8 nucleotides agree with TRBD1. The CDR3 is 15 amino acids. Germline CDR1 DFQATT, CDR2 SNEGSKA (reference sequence). V dropped 3 bases and J dropped 4; count of bases not matched to a gene: 10. For the CDR3, the DNA is TGCAGTGCTAGCCCGACAGGGGTTTTTCGAGAGACCCAGTACTTC. It codes for CSASPTGVFRETQYF.

This chain connects TRBV6-2 or TRBV6-3 to TRBJ2-3; no reliable D call. Germline CDR1 reads MNHEY; CDR2 reads SVGEGT. The length of the CDR3 is 14 residues. V lost 0 bases to trimming and J lost 6 bases, with 10 bases between them. The CDR3 protein is CASSYSMSSDTQYF. As DNA, the CDR3 is TGTGCCAGCAGTTACTCGATGTCGTCGGATACGCAGTATTTT.

This clone was recorded at least ten times. This chain uses TRBV7-2 with TRBJ1-5; the D is unclear. V was shortened by 1 base and J by 8 bases, with 15 bases between the two germline ends. CDR1 and CDR2 from the germline V gene are SGHTA and FQGNSA. The CDR3 is 15 amino acids. The CDR3 DNA is TGTGCCAGCAGCTTAGAGAACGGGGTAAGGGAGCCCCAGCATTTT. Residues: CASSLENGVREPQHF.

The table lists this clone with many counts. The gene calls are TRBV18 and TRBJ1-2, with D maybe TRBD1 (5 bases). The CDR3 is 14 residues long. Germline V lookup: CDR1 KGHSH, CDR2 LQKENI. V was pared by 2 bases and J by 4 bases, with 11 bases between. CDR3: CASSPGDRRYGYTF. The CDR3 DNA sequence: TGTGCCAGCTCACCAGGGGACCGACGCTATGGCTACACCTTC.

This clone came up once. The chain has TRBV30 and TRBJ2-2, with D perhaps matching TRBD2 (5 bases). CDR3 length: 15 residues. V was pared by 3 bases and J by 3 bases, with 14 bases between. Germline-derived CDR1 and CDR2 are GTSNPN and SVGIG (reference sequence). The CDR3 DNA sequence: TGTGCCTGGAGAACCGAAACGAGGGACACCGGGGAGCTGTTTTTT. This gives the protein CAWRTETRDTGELFF.

This clone was counted ten times or more. The V call is TRBV12-3 or TRBV12-4, the J call TRBJ1-2, with 9 bases that match TRBD1. Trimming cost V 3 bases and J 3 bases; bases outside gene matches: 5. The CDR3 has 15 residues. CDR3 region: CASSFTGGSHYGYTF. The DNA of the CDR3 is TGTGCCAGCAGTTTCACAGGGGGCTCGCACTATGGCTACACCTTC.

This clone is medium-sized (0.01 to 0.1%). The gene calls are TRBV20-1 and TRBJ1-2; D gene unclear. Per the germline V gene, CDR1 is DFQATT and CDR2 is SNEGSKA (reference sequence). Trimming pared 0 bases from V and 8 bases from J, leaving 19 bases between. The CDR3 extends over 15 amino acids. Here the CDR3 reads CSARDRWQAPGGYTF. The CDR3, as DNA: TGCAGTGCTAGAGATCGATGGCAGGCCCCGGGAGGCTACACCTTC.

In this sample, this clone turned up many times. This chain links TRBV7-9 with TRBJ2-4; perhaps TRBD1 as D (6 bases). This CDR3 has 13 amino acids. The V and J ends lost 6 bases and 6 bases respectively, with 12 bases between them. Per germline, CDR1 SEHNR and CDR2 FQNEAQ (reference sequence). The DNA of the CDR3 is TGTGCCAGCAGGGCAGGGGCTTCAAACATTCAGTACTTC. This codes for CASRAGASNIQYF.

This clone showed up just a few times. CDR3 nucleotides: TGCAGTGCCAAAGCCGGACTAGCGGGGACTTACGAGCAGTACTTC. Translation gives CSAKAGLAGTYEQYF. The rearrangement joins TRBV20-1 to TRBJ2-7, with 12 bases lining up with TRBD2. The CDR3 is made up of 15 amino acids. The trim removed 6 bases at V and 4 bases at J, leaving 10 bases unmatched. The germline gives CDR1 DFQATT, CDR2 SNEGSKA (reference sequence).

In its sample, this clone was seen many times. The chain couples TRBV20-1 to TRBJ2-1, with D uncertain. The germline gives CDR1 DFQATT, CDR2 SNEGSKA (reference sequence). This CDR3 spans 12 amino acids. Trimming cost V 3 bases and J 5 bases, with 8 bases left between them. The CDR3 loop is CSASPTNNEQFF. The CDR3 DNA reads TGCAGTGCTAGTCCCACGAACAATGAGCAGTTCTTC.

This sequence joins TRBV28 and TRBJ2-1, with D perhaps matching TRBD1 (5 bases). From germline, CDR1 is MDHEN and CDR2 SYDVKM. Trimming removed 1 base from V and 9 bases from J, with 19 bases in between. CDR3 length: 16 residues. The CDR3 here is CASSLLGWTRRSEQFF. The CDR3 DNA is TGTGCCAGCAGTTTATTGGGTTGGACACGCCGGAGTGAGCAGTTCTTC.

This clone was counted ten times or more. The chain employs TRBV3-1 and TRBJ2-5; 10 bases fit TRBD2. The CDR3 runs to 15 residues. Per germline, CDR1 LGHDT and CDR2 YNNKEL (reference sequence). The J segment lost 2 bases and the V segment lost 8 bases, leaving 8 bases of the junction unmatched. CDR3 in DNA: TGTGCCAGCTTGCGAAATAGCGGGGGGCAAGAGACCCAGTACTTC. The encoded protein is CASLRNSGGQETQYF.

This sequence joins TRBV3-1 and TRBJ2-1; 8 bases match TRBD1. CDR3 length: 17 amino acids. J was trimmed by 5 bases and V by 0 bases; bases with no gene match: 9. The germline CDR1 and CDR2 sequences are LGHDT and YNNKEL (reference sequence). In DNA, the CDR3 is TGTGCCAGCAGCCAAGATCTGTGGACAGGGTCAGACAATGAGCAGTTCTTC. It is translated as CASSQDLWTGSDNEQFF.

This clone came up many times. The chain has TRBV20-1 and TRBJ1-2, with D maybe TRBD1 (5 bases). V was trimmed by 6 bases and J by 4 bases, leaving 24 bases between them. The CDR3 has 16 residues. Per the germline V gene, CDR1 is DFQATT and CDR2 is SNEGSKA (reference sequence). CDR3 nucleotides: TGCAGTGCGCGCCCCGAGGGGCTCTCCTTAGGCTATGGCTACACCTTC. This sequence encodes CSARPEGLSLGYGYTF.

This clone was found a few times. The rearrangement uses TRBV12-3 or TRBV12-4 and TRBJ2-5; the D is unclear. The V and J ends lost 6 bases and 2 bases respectively, with 10 bases between them. The CDR3 loop spans 13 amino acids. CDR3: CASSPAGQETQYF. The CDR3 DNA follows: TGTGCCAGCAGCCCCGCAGGACAAGAGACCCAGTACTTC.

This clone showed up just a few times. The chain employs TRBV19 and TRBJ1-1, with 7 bases lining up with TRBD1. The germline V gene encodes CDR1 LNHDA and CDR2 SQIVND (reference sequence). This CDR3 contains 15 residues. The V segment lost 6 bases and the J segment 5 bases; nucleotides outside the gene matches: 12. CDR3 DNA: TGTGCCAGTAGCACTTTGTCAGGGGGAGGGACTGAAGCTTTCTTT. This sequence encodes CASSTLSGGGTEAFF.

This clone was observed many times. V and J are TRBV15 and TRBJ2-1; 7 bases line up with TRBD1. Per the germline V gene, CDR1 is LNHNV and CDR2 is YYDKDF (reference sequence). The CDR3 runs to 14 residues. V was pared by 6 bases and J by 5 bases, with 7 bases of the junction left unmatched. The CDR3 protein is CATSKGQVDNEQFF. The CDR3 coding sequence is TGTGCCACCAGTAAAGGACAGGTCGACAATGAGCAGTTCTTC.

This clone has only a few counts. V usage is TRBV6-2 or TRBV6-3 and J usage is TRBJ2-2; a weak D match, TRBD2 (6 bases). The V end lost 7 bases, the J end lost 3 bases, and 12 bases lay between the germline ends. Per the germline V gene, CDR1 is MNHEY and CDR2 is SVGEGT. The CDR3 spans 14 residues. In nucleotides, the CDR3 is TGTGCCAGCAAAGGAGGGTTACACACCGGGGAGCTGTTTTTT. Translating it yields CASKGGLHTGELFF.

This clone was observed at least ten times. J is TRBJ2-3 and V is TRBV19, with D hard to call. In germline, CDR1 is LNHDA, CDR2 SQIVND (reference sequence). The CDR3 covers 15 residues. V was trimmed by 3 bases and J by 4 bases, leaving 14 bases between them. The DNA of the CDR3 is TGTGCCAGTAGTATCGGCGGAGTGGGCCCAGATACGCAGTATTTT. Its protein product is CASSIGGVGPDTQYF.

This chain links TRBV18 with TRBJ1-2, with 10 bases that match TRBD1. Germline V gene data show CDR1 as KGHSH and CDR2 as LQKENI. V dropped 3 bases and J dropped 8; count of bases not matched to a gene: 3. This CDR3 has 13 amino acids. This chain's CDR3 is CASSPGTGAGYTF. CDR3 DNA sequence: TGTGCCAGCTCACCCGGGACAGGGGCAGGCTACACCTTC.